The rows below give T cell receptor beta chains drawn from one sample of a study of graft-versus-host responses after intestinal transplantation. TCRdb keeps only in-frame clones here, not all; method: immunoSEQ multiplex PCR. The sample holds around 19,000 clones; 38% are singletons and the top ten take around 0.82%. The sequences come from alloreactive CD4+ T cells from a mixed lymphocyte reaction culture, collected before intestinal transplant. Source of these receptors: a human patient who received an intestinal transplant. CDR3s include the opening cysteine and the closing phenylalanine or tryptophan. Fields, in order: V gene, J gene, clone size, D gene, CDR3 protein, CDR3 DNA. A D gene is named only where the DNA matches it firmly. Rows may omit the clone size; those that give it use once, few, many or a size class.

V: TRBV6-1; J: TRBJ2-3; size: few; D: TRBD1; CDR3: CASRRGQAWLDTQYF; DNA: TGTGCCAGCAGGAGGGGACAGGCCTGGCTCGATACGCAGTATTTT
V: TRBV18; J: TRBJ1-2; size: NA; D: TRBD1; CDR3: CASSPRTGGLSYGYTF; DNA: TGTGCCAGCTCACCGAGGACAGGGGGTCTTTCCTATGGCTACACCTTC
V: TRBV5-5; J: TRBJ1-1; size: NA; D: NA; CDR3: CASTPSTEAFF; DNA: TGTGCCAGCACCCCAAGCACTGAAGCTTTCTTT
V: TRBV5-1; J: TRBJ2-5; size: NA; D: TRBD2; CDR3: CASRRSGGIQETQYF; DNA: TGCGCCAGCAGAAGATCCGGGGGGATCCAAGAGACCCAGTACTTC
V: TRBV10-3; J: TRBJ2-2; size: NA; D: TRBD1; CDR3: CAISVGTGKGITGELFF; DNA: TGTGCCATCAGTGTCGGGACAGGGAAAGGGATCACCGGGGAGCTGTTTTTT
V: TRBV18; J: TRBJ2-3; size: few; D: NA; CDR3: CASSPPPGNTQYF; DNA: TGTGCCAGCTCACCGCCTCCGGGGAATACGCAGTATTTT
V: TRBV18; J: TRBJ2-7; size: few; D: NA; CDR3: CASSTDRAASEQYF; DNA: TGTGCCAGCTCAACCGACAGAGCAGCCAGCGAGCAGTACTTC
V: TRBV5-1; J: TRBJ2-3; size: NA; D: TRBD1; CDR3: CASSPGQGWDTQYF; DNA: TGCGCCAGCAGCCCGGGACAGGGTTGGGATACGCAGTATTTT
V: TRBV6-1; J: TRBJ2-7; size: few; D: NA; CDR3: CASSQGINRAHEQYF; DNA: TGTGCCAGCAGCCAAGGAATTAACAGGGCCCACGAGCAGTACTTC
V: TRBV2; J: TRBJ2-7; size: NA; D: NA; CDR3: CASKGPRISYEQYF; DNA: TGTGCCAGCAAGGGTCCCCGCATCTCCTACGAGCAGTACTTC
V: TRBV4-1; J: TRBJ2-3; size: NA; D: NA; CDR3: CASSQQAGGTSSTDTQYF; DNA: TGCGCCAGCAGCCAACAGGCAGGGGGGACCTCTAGCACAGATACGCAGTATTTT
V: TRBV19; J: TRBJ1-5; size: NA; D: NA; CDR3: CASSANPGGNQPQHF; DNA: TGTGCCAGTAGCGCTAATCCGGGAGGCAATCAGCCCCAGCATTTT
V: TRBV6-1; J: TRBJ2-7; size: once; D: NA; CDR3: CASRGGPPGEQYF; DNA: TGTGCCAGCAGGGGGGGGCCGCCGGGCGAGCAGTACTTC
V: TRBV6-6; J: TRBJ1-2; size: few; D: TRBD1; CDR3: CASSIGQGRYGYTF; DNA: TGTGCCAGCAGTATAGGACAGGGTCGCTATGGCTACACCTTC
V: TRBV5-6; J: TRBJ1-3; size: NA; D: NA; CDR3: CASSLVPTVTGNTIYF; DNA: TGTGCCAGCAGCTTGGTGCCTACAGTAACTGGAAACACCATATATTTT
V: TRBV5-1; J: TRBJ2-1; size: NA; D: NA; CDR3: CASSLGPTRPNEQFF; DNA: TGCGCCAGCAGTTTGGGACCCACTCGTCCTAATGAGCAGTTCTTC
V: TRBV7-2; J: TRBJ1-2; size: few; D: NA; CDR3: CASSLGSLGRAYGYTF; DNA: TGTGCCAGCAGCTTAGGGAGCTTGGGCCGTGCCTATGGCTACACCTTC
V: TRBV6-5; J: TRBJ1-5; size: few; D: NA; CDR3: CASTLDRINQPQHF; DNA: TGTGCCAGCACCTTGGACAGAATCAATCAGCCCCAGCATTTT
V: TRBV5-1; J: TRBJ2-3; size: NA; D: NA; CDR3: CASSLGYHPITQYF; DNA: TGCGCCAGCAGCTTGGGATACCATCCGATTACGCAGTATTTT
V: TRBV5-1; J: TRBJ1-6; size: few; D: NA; CDR3: CASSLGDSTYNSPLHF; DNA: TGCGCCAGCAGCTTGGGGGACTCAACATATAATTCACCCCTCCACTTT
V: TRBV5-1; J: TRBJ2-1; size: NA; D: NA; CDR3: CASSLADRSDVWLYNEQFF; DNA: TGCGCCAGCAGCTTGGCCGACAGGTCCGATGTGTGGCTCTACAATGAGCAGTTCTTC
V: TRBV18; J: TRBJ2-7; size: few; D: NA; CDR3: CASSLHLQDGSYEQYF; DNA: TGTGCCAGCTCACTCCACCTACAAGACGGTTCCTACGAGCAGTACTTC
V: TRBV6-5; J: TRBJ2-2; size: NA; D: NA; CDR3: CASSWTTNTGELFF; DNA: TGTGCCAGCAGTTGGACTACGAACACCGGGGAGCTGTTTTTT
V: TRBV9; J: TRBJ1-6; size: NA; D: TRBD1; CDR3: CASSVEWTGGSPLHF; DNA: TGTGCCAGCAGCGTAGAATGGACAGGAGGTTCACCCCTCCACTTT
V: TRBV6-1; J: TRBJ2-7; size: few; D: NA; CDR3: CASRRDTTYEQYF; DNA: TGTGCCAGCCGAAGGGACACCACCTACGAGCAGTACTTC
V: TRBV11-1; J: TRBJ2-7; size: NA; D: TRBD2; CDR3: CASSWTSGSYEQYF; DNA: TGTGCCAGCAGTTGGACTAGCGGATCCTACGAGCAGTACTTC
V: TRBV6-5; J: TRBJ1-2; size: NA; D: NA; CDR3: CASSYSRWGNYGYTF; DNA: TGTGCCAGCAGTTACTCCAGGTGGGGTAACTATGGCTACACCTTC
V: TRBV18; J: TRBJ2-5; size: few; D: NA; CDR3: CASSPRGARVQETQYF; DNA: TGTGCCAGCTCACCCCGCGGGGCCCGGGTTCAAGAGACCCAGTACTTC
V: TRBV7-9; J: TRBJ1-4; size: NA; D: NA; CDR3: CASSLASHPREKLFF; DNA: TGTGCCAGCAGCTTAGCTAGTCACCCGAGGGAAAAACTGTTTTTT
V: TRBV6-1; J: TRBJ1-4; size: NA; D: NA; CDR3: CASSELNPWYEKLFF; DNA: TGTGCCAGCAGTGAATTGAATCCCTGGTATGAAAAACTGTTTTTT
V: TRBV10-3; J: TRBJ2-7; size: NA; D: TRBD2; CDR3: CAISDASGPYEQYF; DNA: TGTGCCATCAGTGACGCTAGCGGACCCTACGAGCAGTACTTC
V: TRBV5-1; J: TRBJ2-2; size: once; D: NA; CDR3: CASSLSRGAGELFF; DNA: TGCGCCAGCAGCTTGTCGCGGGGCGCCGGGGAGCTGTTTTTT
V: TRBV10-2; J: TRBJ2-2; size: few; D: NA; CDR3: CASSGRGHNRAGELFF; DNA: TGCGCCAGCAGTGGACGGGGACACAATCGAGCCGGGGAGCTGTTTTTT
V: TRBV7-7; J: TRBJ2-7; size: few; D: NA; CDR3: CASSAKRRLSSYEQYF; DNA: TGTGCCAGCAGCGCTAAGAGGAGGCTTAGCTCCTACGAGCAGTACTTC
V: TRBV12-5; J: TRBJ2-1; size: few; D: TRBD2; CDR3: CASGRGGSSYNEQFF; DNA: TGTGCTAGTGGCCGGGGGGGAAGCTCCTACAATGAGCAGTTCTTC
V: TRBV9; J: TRBJ1-1; size: NA; D: NA; CDR3: CASSVTANRDTEAFF; DNA: TGTGCCAGCAGCGTGACAGCTAACCGGGACACTGAAGCTTTCTTT
V: TRBV19; J: TRBJ2-3; size: NA; D: TRBD2; CDR3: CTSGGGPTQYF; DNA: TGCACTAGCGGGGGAGGGCCTACGCAGTATTTT
V: TRBV6-5; J: TRBJ1-5; size: once; D: TRBD1; CDR3: CASREGARGQPQHF; DNA: TGTGCCAGCAGGGAGGGGGCGAGGGGCCAACCCCAGCATTTT
V: TRBV4-1; J: TRBJ1-5; size: NA; D: NA; CDR3: CASSQEFPTYQPQHF; DNA: TGCGCCAGCAGCCAAGAGTTCCCCACGTATCAGCCCCAGCATTTT
V: TRBV21-1; J: TRBJ1-6; size: once; D: NA; CDR3: CASSNPRQVSLSPLHF; DNA: TGTGCCAGCAGCAACCCCCGACAGGTCTCCCTTTCACCCCTCCACTTT
V: TRBV5-4; J: TRBJ2-2; size: NA; D: NA; CDR3: CASSLVGNGQGRGGELFF; DNA: TGTGCCAGCAGCTTGGTCGGGAATGGGCAGGGGAGAGGCGGGGAGCTGTTTTTT
V: TRBV6-5; J: TRBJ1-6; size: few; D: NA; CDR3: CASSGARVVNSPLHF; DNA: TGTGCCAGCAGTGGGGCTAGGGTCGTTAATTCACCCCTCCACTTT
V: TRBV6-5; J: TRBJ2-7; size: NA; D: TRBD1; CDR3: CASSYSTGGNYEQYF; DNA: TGTGCCAGCAGTTACTCGACAGGGGGTAACTACGAGCAGTACTTC
V: TRBV5-1; J: TRBJ2-2; size: few; D: TRBD2; CDR3: CASSRGLAGGPNTGELFF; DNA: TGCGCCAGCAGCAGGGGACTAGCGGGGGGGCCGAACACCGGGGAGCTGTTTTTT